This is a list of T cell receptor beta chains from one sample in a study of blood T cells in healthy people across ages. TCRdb itself ran the 5' RACE reads through MiXCR, one entry per CDR3 protein. Found here are some 670,000 distinct CDR3 sequences, about 51% of them singletons; the top ten hold 13%. Sequencing input: blood. These TCRs come from a woman aged 80 or over in good health. Both conserved end residues are trimmed from each CDR3.

j_call,v_call,cdr3_aa
TRBJ2-5,TRBV5-1,ASSLGGGDQETQY
TRBJ2-5,TRBV30,AWSRFEQY
TRBJ1-1,TRBV5-1,ASSWTSMNTEAF
TRBJ2-1,TRBV12-3/TRBV12-4,ASTPRGPAGMNKQF
TRBJ2-7,TRBV13,ASSSPRRGVYEQY
TRBJ1-4,TRBV28,ASSGRTATNEKLF
TRBJ1-1,TRBV11-2,ASSLDRRGLNTEAF
TRBJ2-7,TRBV7-2,ASSSRTGGEYEQY
TRBJ1-2,TRBV2,ANPGQGLPKYGYT
TRBJ2-1,TRBV28,ASSFRGFLNEQF
TRBJ2-6,TRBV5-1,AIAQNVLT
TRBJ2-7,TRBV6-2/TRBV6-3,ASGQSSYGQY
TRBJ1-2,TRBV14,ASSPAGGNYGYT
TRBJ1-2,TRBV29-1,SVEDSRYGYT
TRBJ2-5,TRBV7-6,ASSPLAGGRQETQY
TRBJ2-1,TRBV2,ASSDENTSEQF
TRBJ2-1,TRBV27,ASRGVGEQF
TRBJ2-1,TRBV28,ASTPLGLAGPLTNEQF
TRBJ2-1,TRBV5-5,ASSPGTNPYNEQF
TRBJ2-1,TRBV28,ASSVYRYNEQF
TRBJ1-3,TRBV6-1,ASSPTRTGRISGNTIY
TRBJ2-4,TRBV18,GSSPVAGGPENIRY
TRBJ1-5,TRBV28,ASPSPLGSNQPQH
TRBJ2-3,TRBV29-1,SVQDRGVLADTQY
.,TRBV9,ASSAAGEDYEQY
TRBJ2-1,TRBV12-3/TRBV12-4,ASTRVNSGNNEQF
TRBJ1-1,TRBV29-1,SVEPLNTEAF
TRBJ2-1,TRBV10-3,AIHRGNEQF
TRBJ2-2,TRBV15,ATSRDAGHTGELF
TRBJ1-5,TRBV29-1,SVGGGTDQPQH
TRBJ1-5,TRBV9,ASSVEPNSNQPQH
TRBJ2-5,TRBV21-1,ASSKRRVETQY
TRBJ2-3,TRBV5-1,ASSLGTSGVDTQY
TRBJ2-4,TRBV24-1,ATSDSRRGQTKNIQY
TRBJ1-5,TRBV12-3/TRBV12-4,ASSKDSLSNQPQH
TRBJ2-1,TRBV20-1,SARAQGLAGGKSYNEQF
.,TRBV6-1,ASSEEHWGNSYNEQY
TRBJ2-7,TRBV6-5,ASSSGRTYEQY
TRBJ1-2,TRBV4-3,ASSHLTGQGAPYGYT
TRBJ2-3,TRBV4-1,ASRKLSTDTQY
TRBJ2-1,TRBV29-1,SVGTSGSSTQVFNEQF
TRBJ2-3,TRBV4-3,ASSQDDGRFASDTQY
TRBJ1-6,TRBV14,ASSVRTGTSPLH
TRBJ1-2,TRBV29-1,SVVDIYGYT
TRBJ2-2,TRBV3-1,ASSPNKNTGELF
TRBJ2-5,TRBV7-3,ASSLNSGGASETQY
TRBJ2-5,TRBV7-3,ASSLSSGLETQY
TRBJ2-3,TRBV9,ASSSRRRGGPDTQY
TRBJ2-1,TRBV3-1,ASSQRYEQF
TRBJ2-7,TRBV12-3/TRBV12-4,ASRFSGGAGMDEQY
TRBJ1-2,TRBV5-1,ASSYLRSANYGYT
TRBJ1-4,TRBV2,ASSEGVILF
TRBJ2-3,TRBV29-1,SVALLAGEPDTQY
TRBJ2-1,TRBV7-2,ASSSHLAGGPEQF
TRBJ2-1,TRBV7-3,ASSLDLSYNEQF
TRBJ2-7,TRBV20-1,SAILAGAGNEQY
TRBJ1-2,TRBV6-5,ASSLLAGQGSYGYT